This paragraph covers one T cell receptor (beta chain) sequence. The antigen remains unidentified. This record belongs to a study of a mutant IDH1 vaccine in newly diagnosed glioma. Germline V gene lookup returns CDR1 SGHRS and CDR2 YFSETQ. V lost 8 bases, J lost 6 bases, and 14 bases lay in between. This CDR3 has 12 residues. Profiled with immunoSEQ multiplex PCR; TCRdb holds only in-frame clones, not every one. Found here are 40,000 to 45,000 clones, about 80% of them singletons; the top ten hold under 6%. Noted time point: week 35, safety follow-up. Every vaccination contained 300 ug of the mutant IDH1 20-mer peptide and was paired with topical imiquimod. New IDH1-mutant, ATRX-lost WHO grade 3 or 4 astrocytomas occurred in donors.

The source of this sequence is a woman in her 50s with glioma. The starting material was PBMCs, obtained from a glioma patient whose treatment included an IDH1 peptide vaccine. This sequence joins TRBV5-1 and TRBJ1-2, with D perhaps TRBD1 (6 bases). The DNA for the CDR3 is TGCGCCAGTTTCCAGGGGCGGGATGGCTACACCTTC. It is translated as CASFQGRDGYTF.